The 2 T cell receptor beta chains below come from one sample, sequenced in a study of cytotoxic CD8 clonotypes in ibrutinib-treated CLL. Clones were read by immunoSEQ multiplex PCR, and TCRdb kept only the in-frame ones, dropping some. Here the sample spans around 150,000 clones, more than 70% being singletons. The starting material was PBMCs, obtained after 36 months of ibrutinib treatment. The receptors come from a human donor with chronic lymphocytic leukemia.

This chain uses TRBV4-2 with TRBJ2-2; the D gene is possibly TRBD2 (5 bases). V lost 0 bases to trimming and J lost 6 bases, with 8 bases between them. This CDR3 has 14 residues. Germline lookup yields CDR1 LGHNA and CDR2 YNFKEQ. CDR3 residues: CASSQEWRSGELFF. CDR3 DNA sequence: TGTGCCAGCAGCCAAGAATGGAGGTCCGGGGAGCTGTTTTTT.

The rearrangement joins TRBV11-2 to TRBJ2-2; unclear D gene. The V end lost 0 bases, the J end lost 9 bases, and 5 bases lay between the germline ends. This CDR3 comprises 12 residues. In germline, CDR1 is SGHAT, CDR2 FQNNGV. The CDR3 DNA sequence: TGTGCCAGCAGCTTAGATCGGTGGGAGCTGTTTTTT. This gives the protein CASSLDRWELFF.